This is a list of T cell receptor beta chains from one sample in a study of blood T cells in healthy people across ages. Each CDR3 protein is one row after TCRdb ran MiXCR on the 5' RACE reads. The profile shows hundreds of thousands of distinct CDR3 sequences, roughly 25% of them singletons. This sample also belongs to another study, concerning T cells of mothers and their children.

The sequenced sample consisted of blood. These receptors all stem from a boy younger than 18 in good health. The CDR3 runs from the conserved cysteine through the conserved F or W. The D gene is left open where the match is weak. The listing skips clone size in some rows; elsewhere it reads once, few, many or a size class.

CDR3nt	CDR3aa	v_gene	abundance	j_gene	d_gene
TGTGCCAGCAGGAGGGCTAACTATGGCTACACCTTC	CASRRANYGYTF	TRBV6-5	-	TRBJ1-2	-
TGTGCCAGCAGCCCTTTAGATGGCGAGACAGGAGAGACCCAGTACTTC	CASSPLDGETGETQYF	TRBV9	few	TRBJ2-5	-
TGTGCCAGCAGCCGGGGCTGGGGGTTAGCGGAGCACAATGAGCAGTTCTTC	CASSRGWGLAEHNEQFF	TRBV3-1	-	TRBJ2-1	-
TGTGCCACCCAATCGGGGGGTGTGGGTAACTATGGCTACACCTTC	CATQSGGVGNYGYTF	TRBV6-5	-	TRBJ1-2	-
TGTGCCAGCAGTTTGGGCAGGGGTGGGGCCAACGTCCTGACTTTC	CASSLGRGGANVLTF	TRBV12-3/TRBV12-4	-	TRBJ2-6	-
TGTGCCAGCAGCTCCGCACAGGGAGGGCAGCCCCAACATTTT	CASSSAQGGQPQHF	TRBV5-5	few	TRBJ1-5	-
TGTGCCAGCAGTACAAGCGGGATAGGGACAGATACGCAGTATTTT	CASSTSGIGTDTQYF	TRBV6-5	few	TRBJ2-3	TRBD2
TGCGCCAGCAGCTTGGGGTCCGGAGACCTCTACGAGCAGTACTTC	CASSLGSGDLYEQYF	TRBV5-1	-	TRBJ2-7	-
TGTGCCAGCAGTGGCTGGACAGGGGGCGCGGAGACCCAGTACTTC	CASSGWTGGAETQYF	TRBV25-1	-	TRBJ2-5	TRBD1
TGCAGCGTTGTAAGCCAGGGGGGCTTTGCTAGTGGAGAGACCCAGTACTTC	CSVVSQGGFASGETQYF	TRBV29-1	-	TRBJ2-5	-
TGTGCCAGCAGCCCACCGACCGGGGGGTCGATGAACACTGAAGCTTTCTTT	CASSPPTGGSMNTEAFF	TRBV7-9	few	TRBJ1-1	-
TGTGCCAGCAGAGCCGGGACAGGGGTTTTGGGGGATGGCTACACCTTC	CASRAGTGVLGDGYTF	TRBV6-6	-	TRBJ1-2	TRBD1
TGTGTCAGCAGACCTCAGGCAGGTGGTTCACCCCTCCACTTT	CVSRPQAGGSPLHF	TRBV28	few	TRBJ1-6	-
TGCGCCAGCAGCACTGACAGCCCTGGAGAGCAGTACTTC	CASSTDSPGEQYF	TRBV5-1	few	TRBJ2-7	-
TGTGCCAGCAGTTCTGACGACCAAGAGACCCAGTACTTC	CASSSDDQETQYF	TRBV12-3/TRBV12-4	-	TRBJ2-5	-
TGCAGCGTGTTGACTAGCGGGGCGGACAATGAGCAGTTCTTC	CSVLTSGADNEQFF	TRBV29-1	-	TRBJ2-1	TRBD2
TGCGCCAGCAGCTTACCAGGGGAAGGAAACACCATATATTTT	CASSLPGEGNTIYF	TRBV5-1	-	TRBJ1-3	-
TGCAGCGTTATGGGGGTAGCGAGGTCCTACAATGAGCAGTTCTTC	CSVMGVARSYNEQFF	TRBV29-1	-	TRBJ2-1	-
TGTGCCAGCAGACCTCGACAGTTACGGGAAGAACTGTTTTTT	CASRPRQLREELFF	TRBV2	few	TRBJ1-4	-
TGTGCCAGCAGCCAAGAGTTGGGAGACACAGATACGCAGTATTTT	CASSQELGDTDTQYF	TRBV3-1	few	TRBJ2-3	-
TGTGCCAGCAGGAGGACGGGGAGCAATCAGCCCCAGCATTTT	CASRRTGSNQPQHF	TRBV2	-	TRBJ1-5	-
TGCAGTGCTAGAGAGGGGGCTCTAGCCAAAAACATTCAGTACTTC	CSAREGALAKNIQYF	TRBV20-1	-	TRBJ2-4	-
TGTGCCAGCAGTTTTCAAGTAGCGGAGACCAATGAGCAGTTCTTC	CASSFQVAETNEQFF	TRBV12-3/TRBV12-4	-	TRBJ2-1	-
TGTGCCAGCAGCCGAGTGGGTGAACTGGTCGAGCAGTACTTC	CASSRVGELVEQYF	TRBV3-1	-	TRBJ2-7	-
TGCGCCAGCAGCACCTCTACCGGGACAGGGACCTATGGCTACACCTTC	CASSTSTGTGTYGYTF	TRBV5-1	few	TRBJ1-2	TRBD1
TGTGCCAGCAGCTCCCAGGGGGGGGAGAACTATGGCTACACCTTC	CASSSQGGENYGYTF	TRBV7-9	-	TRBJ1-2	TRBD1
TGCAGTGCTAGACCAAGACTAGCGGGGAGGAGAGAGACCCAGTACTTC	CSARPRLAGRRETQYF	TRBV20-1	-	TRBJ2-5	TRBD2
TGCAGCGTCACCTCTCAACAGGGGTACGAGCAGTACTTC	CSVTSQQGYEQYF	TRBV29-1	-	TRBJ2-7	TRBD1
TGTGCCAGCAGCGTGGGGGGTGGCCAGCCCCAGCATTTT	CASSVGGGQPQHF	TRBV9	-	TRBJ1-5	-
TGTGCCAGCAGTTCTAGCGGGCTAAGCGAGCAGTACTTC	CASSSSGLSEQYF	TRBV7-2	few	TRBJ2-7	TRBD2
TGTGCCAGCAGCGAGGTGGACCGACGCCAAGAGACCCAGTACTTC	CASSEVDRRQETQYF	TRBV9	few	TRBJ2-5	-
TGTGCCAGCTCGACCCGGGACTCCTACAATGAGCAGTTCTTC	CASSTRDSYNEQFF	TRBV18	few	TRBJ2-1	-
TGTGCCAGCAGCCAAGAGCACGTTATAATTTATGGCTACACCTTC	CASSQEHVIIYGYTF	TRBV4-2	few	TRBJ1-2	-
TGCGCCAGCAGCTTGCGGGCCGCCGACGACACCGGGGAGCTGTTTTTT	CASSLRAADDTGELFF	TRBV5-1	once	TRBJ2-2	-
TGCGCCAGCAGCCGGGGACTAGCGGGAGTGGGGACCACAGATACGCAGTATTTT	CASSRGLAGVGTTDTQYF	TRBV5-1	-	TRBJ2-3	TRBD2
TGTGCCAGCAATGGACTAGCAGGAGGCTTCAATGAGCAGTTCTTC	CASNGLAGGFNEQFF	TRBV2	-	TRBJ2-1	TRBD2
TGTGCCAGCGCCCCTTCCGGGACAGAGAATGAAAAACTGTTTTTT	CASAPSGTENEKLFF	TRBV3-1	-	TRBJ1-4	TRBD1
TGTGCCAGCAGTTTCTCCGAAACAGGGTTCGGCTATGGCTACACCTTC	CASSFSETGFGYGYTF	TRBV12-3/TRBV12-4	few	TRBJ1-2	-
TGTGCCACCAGCAGAGATGGGGACCAAGAGACCCAGTACTTC	CATSRDGDQETQYF	TRBV15	few	TRBJ2-5	-
TGTGCCAGCACCTCCGACCGGGGGGGCTCCTACAATGAGCAGTTCTTC	CASTSDRGGSYNEQFF	TRBV6-1	-	TRBJ2-1	TRBD2
TGTGCCAGCAGCGACCCGAGCGGGAGATCGGACAATGAGCAGCTCTTC	CASSDPSGRSDNEQLF	TRBV9	-	TRBJ2-1	TRBD2
TGTGCCACCAGTGATCAGAAACCGGGACGGGCTGTCGATGAGCAGTTCTTC	CATSDQKPGRAVDEQFF	TRBV24-1	-	TRBJ2-1	-
TGCGCCAGCAGCCAAGGAGACAGTTTTCAAGAGACCCAGTACTTC	CASSQGDSFQETQYF	TRBV4-1	-	TRBJ2-5	-
TGCGCCAGCAGCCAAAAACTGGGACAGGGCGGCCCTAACTATGGCTACACCTTC	CASSQKLGQGGPNYGYTF	TRBV4-3	-	TRBJ1-2	TRBD1
TGTGCCACCAGCAGAGACCCACGGGGAGGGGAGACCCAGTACTTC	CATSRDPRGGETQYF	TRBV15	-	TRBJ2-5	TRBD2
TGTGCCAGCAGTTACTTCCGCACAGATACGCAGTATTTT	CASSYFRTDTQYF	TRBV6-6	-	TRBJ2-3	-
TGTGCCAGCAGTTTCTACTCTAAGGGCTACACCTTC	CASSFYSKGYTF	TRBV12-3/TRBV12-4	-	TRBJ1-2	-
TGTGCCACCAGCAGAGATCCCCGGGCCAACGTCCTGACTTTC	CATSRDPRANVLTF	TRBV15	-	TRBJ2-6	-
TGTGCCAGCAGCCACCGGGACAGAGCCTACGAGCAGTACTTC	CASSHRDRAYEQYF	TRBV7-9	-	TRBJ2-7	TRBD1
TGCAGTGCTAGAGATAATCGGGGAGGGCACGAGCAGTACTTC	CSARDNRGGHEQYF	TRBV20-1	-	TRBJ2-7	TRBD2
TGTGCCAGCAGCGCTAGATCCGGACAGGGAGGCAATGAGCAGTTCTTC	CASSARSGQGGNEQFF	TRBV6-1	-	TRBJ2-1	TRBD1
TGTGCCACCAGCTCGGGTCGCAATCAGCCCCAGCATTTT	CATSSGRNQPQHF	TRBV15	-	TRBJ1-5	-
TGCGCCAGCAGCCATCCTGGGACGGGAGGAACCAAAAACATTCAGTACTTC	CASSHPGTGGTKNIQYF	TRBV5-1	few	TRBJ2-4	TRBD2
TGTGCCAGCAGCCAAGATCCGCAAGGAGAGACCCAGTACTTC	CASSQDPQGETQYF	TRBV4-2	-	TRBJ2-5	-
TGTGCCACCAGTGATTCGCAGACAGGGGGCACGGAGACCCAGTACTTC	CATSDSQTGGTETQYF	TRBV24-1	few	TRBJ2-5	TRBD1